The clone carrying this T cell receptor (beta chain) was counted many times. Construction of the TCRbeta library involved unique molecular identifiers. TCRdb re-called the PCR reads through MiXCR, storing one row per CDR3 protein. The data show 230,000 or so distinct CDR3 sequences, with about 9.6% seen just once and less than 6% held by the top ten. This entry is derived from a study of T-cell reconstitution after alpha-beta-depleted transplantation in children. This CDR3 has 13 residues. The V gene lost 0 bases and the J gene lost 9 bases, with 12 bases spanning the gap. Per germline, CDR1 DFQATT and CDR2 SNEGSKA (reference sequence).

This TCR was recovered from a human donor who donated a stem cell graft to a child with SCID. The chain couples TRBV20-1 to TRBJ1-5; D remains unclear. The starting material was PBMCs from the stem cell graft donor, obtained from the stem cell graft. CDR3 in amino acids: CSARDPNFRPQHF. The DNA of the CDR3 is TGCAGTGCTAGAGACCCCAACTTTCGGCCCCAGCATTTT.